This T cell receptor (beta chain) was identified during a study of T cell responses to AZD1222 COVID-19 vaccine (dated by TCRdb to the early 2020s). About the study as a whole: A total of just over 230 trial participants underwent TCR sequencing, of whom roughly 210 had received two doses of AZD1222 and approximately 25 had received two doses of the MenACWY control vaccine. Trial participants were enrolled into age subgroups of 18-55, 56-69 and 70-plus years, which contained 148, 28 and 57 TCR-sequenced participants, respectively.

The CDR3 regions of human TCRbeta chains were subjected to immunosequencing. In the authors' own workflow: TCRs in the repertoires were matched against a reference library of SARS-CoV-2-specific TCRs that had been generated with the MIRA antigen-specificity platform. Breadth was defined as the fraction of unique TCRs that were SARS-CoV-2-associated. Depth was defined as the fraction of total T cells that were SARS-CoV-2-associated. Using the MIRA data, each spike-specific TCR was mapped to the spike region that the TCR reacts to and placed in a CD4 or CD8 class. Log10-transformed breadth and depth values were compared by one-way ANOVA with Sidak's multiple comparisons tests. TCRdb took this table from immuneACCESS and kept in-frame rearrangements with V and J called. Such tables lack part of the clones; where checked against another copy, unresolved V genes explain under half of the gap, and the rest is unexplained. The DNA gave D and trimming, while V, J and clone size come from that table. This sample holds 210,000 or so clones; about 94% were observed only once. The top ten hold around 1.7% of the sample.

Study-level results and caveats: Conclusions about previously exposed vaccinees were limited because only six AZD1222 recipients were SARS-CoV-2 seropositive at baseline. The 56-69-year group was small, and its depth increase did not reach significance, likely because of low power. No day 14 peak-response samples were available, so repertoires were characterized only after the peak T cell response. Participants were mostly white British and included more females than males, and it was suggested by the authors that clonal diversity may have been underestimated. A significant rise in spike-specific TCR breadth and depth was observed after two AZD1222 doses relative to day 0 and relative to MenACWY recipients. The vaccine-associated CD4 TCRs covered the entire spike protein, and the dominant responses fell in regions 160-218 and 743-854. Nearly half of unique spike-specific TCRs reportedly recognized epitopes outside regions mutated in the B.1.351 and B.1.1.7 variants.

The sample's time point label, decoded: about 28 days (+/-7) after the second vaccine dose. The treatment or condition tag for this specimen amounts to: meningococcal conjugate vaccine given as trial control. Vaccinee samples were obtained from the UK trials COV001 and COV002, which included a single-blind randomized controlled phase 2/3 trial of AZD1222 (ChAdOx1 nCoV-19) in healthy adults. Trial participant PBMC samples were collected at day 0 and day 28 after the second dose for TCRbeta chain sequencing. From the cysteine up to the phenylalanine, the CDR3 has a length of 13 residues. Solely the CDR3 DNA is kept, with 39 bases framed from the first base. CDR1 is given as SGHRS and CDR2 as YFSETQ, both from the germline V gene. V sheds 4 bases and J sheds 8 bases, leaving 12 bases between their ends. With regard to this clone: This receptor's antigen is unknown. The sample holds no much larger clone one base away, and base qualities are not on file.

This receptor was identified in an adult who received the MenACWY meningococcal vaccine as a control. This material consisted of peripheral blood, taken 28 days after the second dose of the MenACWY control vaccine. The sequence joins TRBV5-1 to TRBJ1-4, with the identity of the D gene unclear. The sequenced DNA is TGCGCCAGCAGCAGCCCCCAGGCGGAAAAACTGTTTTTT. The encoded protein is CASSSPQAEKLFF.